A selection of T cell receptor beta chains follows, all from one sample in a study of T-cell memory formation after mild COVID-19. MiXCR, run by TCRdb on the 5' RACE reads, gives a single entry per CDR3 protein. The sample has approximately 570,000 distinct CDR3 sequences; roughly 18% are singletons. The sequenced sample consisted of PBMCs or a T cell subset sorted from them (not recorded which). The receptors were sampled from an adult woman who had mild COVID-19 (a few samples of this study predate the infection). Cell type and time point are not known. Both conserved end residues are part of each CDR3. Fields, in order: clone size, V gene, D gene, J gene, CDR3 protein, CDR3 DNA. D genes are given only for firm matches. Rows may omit the clone size; those that give it use once, few, many or a size class.

>once|TRBV5-6|.|TRBJ1-1
CASSPRMGVEAFF
TGTGCCAGCAGCCCCAGAATGGGGGTTGAAGCTTTCTTT
>.|TRBV29-1|.|TRBJ1-1
CSVEGTGKTEAFF
TGCAGCGTTGAGGGCACCGGTAAGACTGAAGCTTTCTTT
>many|TRBV12-3/TRBV12-4|TRBD1|TRBJ1-6
CAVRGQGNSPLHF
TGTGCCGTAAGAGGACAGGGGAATTCACCCCTCCACTTT
>.|TRBV5-1|TRBD2|TRBJ2-1
CASSLALARANGEQFF
TGCGCCAGCAGCTTGGCACTAGCGAGGGCTAACGGTGAGCAGTTCTTC
>.|TRBV6-5|.|TRBJ2-7
CASSPFRGYEQYF
TGTGCCAGCAGTCCGTTCCGGGGGTACGAGCAGTACTTC
>.|TRBV2|.|TRBJ1-3
CASRTEPGAGNTIYF
TGTGCCAGCAGGACAGAGCCGGGGGCTGGAAACACCATATATTTT
>.|TRBV12-3/TRBV12-4|.|TRBJ1-1
CASSLGVRLNTEAFF
TGTGCCAGCAGTTTAGGGGTCAGACTGAACACTGAAGCTTTCTTT
>.|TRBV2|.|TRBJ1-5
CASSVGGDQPQHF
TGTGCCAGCAGTGTGGGAGGGGATCAGCCCCAGCATTTT
>few|TRBV6-5|TRBD1|TRBJ1-6
CASSLWGQGTYSPLHF
TGTGCCAGCAGTCTTTGGGGACAGGGAACGTATTCACCCCTCCACTTT
>.|TRBV30|.|TRBJ2-2
CAWRRRGGTGELFF
TGTGCCTGGAGGAGACGGGGCGGGACGGGGGAGCTGTTTTTT
>.|TRBV5-5|.|TRBJ2-1
CASSLGTGQNNEQFF
TGTGCCAGCAGCTTGGGTACTGGACAAAACAATGAGCAGTTCTTC
>few|TRBV24-1|TRBD2|TRBJ2-2
CATSDLRGSGILNTGELFF
TGTGCCACCAGTGATTTGAGAGGTAGCGGGATATTGAACACCGGGGAGCTGTTTTTT
>.|TRBV7-6|TRBD1|TRBJ2-7
CASSSGQGSLLEQYF
TGTGCCAGCAGCTCCGGACAGGGATCTCTCTTGGAGCAGTACTTC
>few|TRBV25-1|.|TRBJ1-6
CASSEYPHSSRDGNSPLHF
TGTGCCAGCAGTGAATATCCCCACTCGTCTCGGGACGGGAATTCACCCCTCCACTTT
>many|TRBV6-5|TRBD1|TRBJ2-7
CASSRTGGELYEQYF
TGTGCCAGCAGTAGGACAGGGGGCGAACTATACGAGCAGTACTTC
>few|TRBV2|.|TRBJ2-1
CASSIENWGQLGREQFF
TGTGCCAGCAGTATAGAAAATTGGGGCCAGTTGGGTCGTGAGCAGTTCTTC
>few|TRBV5-1|TRBD1|TRBJ1-2
CASSFSPGTGDYGYTF
TGCGCCAGCAGCTTTTCTCCCGGGACAGGAGACTATGGCTACACCTTC
>few|TRBV7-2|TRBD1|TRBJ2-2
CASSLEPGQGTNTGELFF
TGTGCCAGCAGCTTAGAACCCGGACAGGGAACGAACACCGGGGAGCTGTTTTTT
>few|TRBV7-9|.|TRBJ2-7
CASSLGGGQASSYEQYF
TGTGCCAGCAGCTTAGGGGGGGGACAGGCTTCCTCCTACGAGCAGTACTTC
>.|TRBV19|TRBD1|TRBJ1-2
CASSGQDSGSYGYTF
TGTGCCAGTAGTGGACAGGACAGCGGATCTTATGGCTACACCTTC
>.|TRBV10-3|.|TRBJ1-3
CAIRSETAAGGNTIYF
TGTGCCATCAGATCTGAAACAGCCGCCGGTGGAAACACCATATATTTT
>few|TRBV20-1|.|TRBJ2-1
CSARNSGTNQGDEQFF
TGCAGTGCTAGGAATAGCGGGACTAACCAGGGGGATGAGCAGTTCTTC
>.|TRBV2|.|TRBJ1-5
CASREQGLTDQPQHF
TGTGCCAGCAGAGAGCAGGGGCTAACGGATCAGCCCCAGCATTTT
>few|TRBV2|.|TRBJ1-4
CASSLGANPNEKLFF
TGTGCCAGCAGTTTAGGGGCCAACCCTAATGAAAAACTGTTTTTT
>.|TRBV6-2/TRBV6-3|TRBD2|TRBJ2-3
CASRFSGDTQYF
TGTGCCAGCAGATTTAGCGGGGATACGCAGTATTTT
>.|TRBV6-9|.|TRBJ2-3
CASSQRFRTQYF
TGTGCCAGCAGCCAAAGGTTTCGTACGCAGTATTTT
>.|TRBV6-2/TRBV6-3|.|TRBJ2-3
CASSRYEGTDTQYF
TGTGCCAGCAGCCGCTACGAGGGCACAGATACGCAGTATTTT
>few|TRBV7-6|TRBD1|TRBJ2-2
CASRVQGGDTGELFF
TGTGCCAGCAGGGTACAGGGGGGAGACACCGGGGAGCTGTTTTTT
>.|TRBV20-1|.|TRBJ2-7
CSARHRYYEQYF
TGCAGTGCTAGACACAGGTACTACGAGCAGTACTTC
>few|TRBV4-3|.|TRBJ2-7
CASSQASGALGEQYF
TGCGCCAGCAGCCAAGCAAGCGGTGCTCTAGGGGAGCAGTACTTC
>.|TRBV6-5|TRBD1|TRBJ2-7
CASRGQGDYEQYF
TGTGCCAGCAGGGGACAGGGCGACTACGAGCAGTACTTC
>.|TRBV7-2|.|TRBJ2-7
CASKKSTSYEQYF
TGTGCCAGCAAGAAATCAACGTCCTACGAGCAGTACTTC
>few|TRBV10-3|.|TRBJ2-1
CAISPTGGSGEQFF
TGTGCCATCAGTCCCACAGGTGGGAGCGGTGAGCAGTTCTTC
>few|TRBV4-1|TRBD2|TRBJ2-1
CASSQEYSGRGYNEQFF
TGCGCCAGCAGCCAAGAATATAGCGGGAGGGGTTACAATGAGCAGTTCTTC
>few|TRBV18|TRBD1|TRBJ2-3
CASSPPLGQGTDTQYF
TGTGCCAGCTCACCACCGCTGGGACAGGGCACAGATACGCAGTATTTT
>.|TRBV6-5|.|TRBJ1-1
CASSRQSAEAFF
TGTGCCAGCTCTCGACAGAGTGCTGAAGCTTTCTTT
>many|TRBV29-1|.|TRBJ2-3
CSGEHIEGTTDTQYF
TGCAGCGGCGAGCACATTGAAGGGACTACAGATACGCAGTATTTT
>few|TRBV20-1|TRBD2|TRBJ2-5
CSARDTASGRAETQYF
TGCAGTGCTAGAGATACAGCTAGCGGGAGAGCAGAGACCCAGTACTTC
>.|TRBV21-1|.|TRBJ2-3
CASSKWPYPDTQYF
TGTGCCAGCAGCAAATGGCCATACCCAGATACGCAGTATTTT
>many|TRBV11-1|.|TRBJ2-1
CASSSAGRGGLYEQFF
TGTGCCAGCAGCTCCGCGGGGAGAGGTGGTCTATATGAGCAGTTCTTC
>few|TRBV12-3/TRBV12-4|TRBD2|TRBJ2-1
CASSYGGRASYNEQFF
TGTGCCAGCAGTTATGGCGGGAGGGCCTCGTACAATGAGCAGTTCTTC
>few|TRBV24-1|TRBD2|TRBJ2-2
CATSDWLADITGELFF
TGTGCCACCAGTGATTGGCTAGCGGATATCACCGGGGAGCTGTTTTTT
>.|TRBV25-1|.|TRBJ1-2
CASSFTGWSGYTF
TGTGCCAGCAGTTTCACAGGGTGGAGCGGCTACACCTTC
>few|TRBV24-1|TRBD1|TRBJ2-1
CATSEHDRVSYNEQFF
TGTGCCACCAGTGAACATGACAGGGTCTCCTACAATGAGCAGTTCTTC
>few|TRBV7-2|TRBD2|TRBJ2-3
CASSGRSGGADTQYF
TGTGCCAGCAGCGGGCGGAGCGGGGGTGCAGATACGCAGTATTTT
>.|TRBV12-3/TRBV12-4|.|TRBJ2-7
CASMGTGTYEQYF
TGTGCCAGCATGGGGACTGGAACCTACGAGCAGTACTTC
>.|TRBV2|.|TRBJ2-5
CASRARTGSFQETQYF
TGTGCCAGCAGAGCGCGGACGGGGAGCTTCCAGGAGACCCAGTACTTC
>.|TRBV29-1|TRBD1|TRBJ2-5
CSVDGQGEETQYF
TGCAGCGTCGACGGACAGGGAGAAGAGACCCAGTACTTC
>few|TRBV27|TRBD2|TRBJ2-5
CASSAWTSGQETQYF
TGTGCCAGCAGTGCTTGGACTAGCGGCCAAGAGACCCAGTACTTC
>.|TRBV12-3/TRBV12-4|.|TRBJ2-6
CASSFTGGHDDSGANVLTF
TGTGCCAGCAGTTTCACCGGGGGGCACGACGATTCTGGGGCCAACGTCCTGACTTTC